Detailed here is one T cell receptor (beta chain). Its antigen is unidentified. This entry comes from a study of beta chain features in type 1 diabetes. The study, taken as a whole, reports: The naive, central memory and Treg TCRB repertoires of patients appeared to be more similar to one another than those of healthy donors. Among patients with Type 1 diabetes, TCRB CDR3s were moderately but significantly shorter in every one of the four CD4+ subsets. Any PCR bias toward short templates would affect both groups alike.

The authors reverse transcribed all of the isolated RNA, so sequencing captured expressed TCRB transcripts. The data were produced by immunoSEQ multiplex PCR, yet TCRdb's version contains in-frame clones alone and is incomplete. The repertoire consists of nearly 350,000 clones, with approximately 9.9% occurring once and the leading ten covering more than 0.8%. V lost 2 bases to trimming and J lost 4 bases; unmatched junction nucleotides: 2. The CDR3 consists of 15 residues. Germline CDR1 SEHNR, CDR2 FQNEAQ (reference sequence). The TCR comes from a man under 40 with type 1 diabetes. Sequenced material: central memory CD4+ T cells from blood. This rearrangement joins TRBV7-9 to TRBJ1-4; 9 nucleotides align to TRBD1. CDR3 nucleotide sequence: TGTGCCAGCAGCTTAACAGGGGGCGATAATGAAAAACTGTTTTTT. Protein product: CASSLTGGDNEKLFF.